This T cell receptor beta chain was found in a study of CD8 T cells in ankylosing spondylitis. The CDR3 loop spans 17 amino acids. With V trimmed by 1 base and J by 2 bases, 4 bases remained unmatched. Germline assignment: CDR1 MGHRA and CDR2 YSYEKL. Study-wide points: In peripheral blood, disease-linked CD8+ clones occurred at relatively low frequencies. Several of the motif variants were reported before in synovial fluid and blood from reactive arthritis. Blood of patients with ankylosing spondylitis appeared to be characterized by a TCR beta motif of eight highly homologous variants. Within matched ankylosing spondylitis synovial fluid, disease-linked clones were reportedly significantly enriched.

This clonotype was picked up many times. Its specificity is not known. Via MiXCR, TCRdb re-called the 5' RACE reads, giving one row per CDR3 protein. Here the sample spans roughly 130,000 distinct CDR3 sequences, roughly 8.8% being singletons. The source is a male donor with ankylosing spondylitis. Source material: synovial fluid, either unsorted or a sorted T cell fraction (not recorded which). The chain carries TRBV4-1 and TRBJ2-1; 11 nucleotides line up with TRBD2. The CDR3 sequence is CASSQATSGNTYNEQFF. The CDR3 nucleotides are TGCGCCAGCAGCCAAGCGACTAGCGGGAACACCTACAATGAGCAGTTCTTC.